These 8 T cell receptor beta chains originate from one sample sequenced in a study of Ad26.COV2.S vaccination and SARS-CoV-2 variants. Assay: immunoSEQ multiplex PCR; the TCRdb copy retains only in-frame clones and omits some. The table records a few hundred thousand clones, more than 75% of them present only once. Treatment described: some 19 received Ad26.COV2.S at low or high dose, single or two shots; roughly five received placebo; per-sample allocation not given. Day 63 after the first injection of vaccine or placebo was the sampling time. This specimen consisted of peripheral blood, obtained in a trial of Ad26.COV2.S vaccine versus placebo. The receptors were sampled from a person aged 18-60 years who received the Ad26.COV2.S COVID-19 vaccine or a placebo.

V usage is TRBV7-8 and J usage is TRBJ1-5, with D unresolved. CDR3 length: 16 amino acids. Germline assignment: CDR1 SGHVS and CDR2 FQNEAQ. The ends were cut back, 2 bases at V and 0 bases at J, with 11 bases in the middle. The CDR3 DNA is TGTGCCAGCAGCTTAAGCCGATCCTCTAGCAATCAGCCCCAGCATTTT. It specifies CASSLSRSSSNQPQHF.

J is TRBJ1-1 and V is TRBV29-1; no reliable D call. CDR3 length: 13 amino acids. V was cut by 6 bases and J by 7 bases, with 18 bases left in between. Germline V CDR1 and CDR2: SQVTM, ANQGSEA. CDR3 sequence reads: CSVPRPYSDEAFF. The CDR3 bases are TGCAGCGTCCCCCGGCCCTACTCTGATGAAGCTTTCTTT.

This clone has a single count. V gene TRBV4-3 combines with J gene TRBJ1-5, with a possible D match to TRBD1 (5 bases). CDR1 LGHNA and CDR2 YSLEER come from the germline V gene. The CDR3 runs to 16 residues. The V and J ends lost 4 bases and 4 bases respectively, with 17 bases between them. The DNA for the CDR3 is TGCGCCAGCAGCCCAGACTGGGCAGGGAGTAATCAGCCCCAGCATTTT. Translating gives CASSPDWAGSNQPQHF.

The CDR3: CASSTSHRGRGGELFF. In DNA, the CDR3 is TGTGCCAGTAGTACGTCACACAGGGGAAGGGGCGGGGAGCTGTTTTTT. V is TRBV19 and J is TRBJ2-2; TRBD1 matches at 7 bases. The length of the CDR3 is 16 residues. Germline loops: CDR1 LNHDA, CDR2 SQIVND (reference sequence). V lost 4 bases, J lost 7 bases, and 12 bases stayed unmatched.

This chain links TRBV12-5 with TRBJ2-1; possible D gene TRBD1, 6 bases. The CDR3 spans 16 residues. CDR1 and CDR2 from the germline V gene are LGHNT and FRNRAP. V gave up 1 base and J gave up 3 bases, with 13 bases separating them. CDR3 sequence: CASGLAEGGYYNEQFF. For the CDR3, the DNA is TGTGCTAGTGGTTTGGCAGAAGGGGGTTACTACAATGAGCAGTTCTTC.

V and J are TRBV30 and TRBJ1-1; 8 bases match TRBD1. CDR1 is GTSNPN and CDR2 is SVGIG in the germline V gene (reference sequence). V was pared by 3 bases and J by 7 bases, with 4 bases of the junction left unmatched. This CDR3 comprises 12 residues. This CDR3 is CAWRYDRGEAFF. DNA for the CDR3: TGTGCCTGGAGATATGACAGGGGTGAAGCTTTCTTT. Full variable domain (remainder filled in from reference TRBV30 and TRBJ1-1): SQTIHQWPATLVQPVGSPLSLECTVEGTSNPNLYWYRQAAGRGLQLLFYSVGIGQISSEVPQNLSASRPQDRQFILSSKKLLLSDSGFYLCAWRYDRGEAFFGQGTRLTVV.

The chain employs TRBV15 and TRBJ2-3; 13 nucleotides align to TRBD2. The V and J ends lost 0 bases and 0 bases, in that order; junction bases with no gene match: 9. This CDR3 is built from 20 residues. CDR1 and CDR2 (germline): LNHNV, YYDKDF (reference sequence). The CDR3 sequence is CATSRETGTGLAGSTDTQYF. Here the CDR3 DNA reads TGTGCCACCAGCAGAGAGACCGGGACGGGACTAGCGGGGAGCACAGATACGCAGTATTTT. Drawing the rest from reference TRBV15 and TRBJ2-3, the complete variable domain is DAMVIQNPRYQVTQFGKPVTLSCSQTLNHNVMYWYQQKSSQAPKLLFHYYDKDFNNEADTPDNFQSRRPNTSFCFLDIRSPGLGDTAMYLCATSRETGTGLAGSTDTQYFGPGTRLTVL.

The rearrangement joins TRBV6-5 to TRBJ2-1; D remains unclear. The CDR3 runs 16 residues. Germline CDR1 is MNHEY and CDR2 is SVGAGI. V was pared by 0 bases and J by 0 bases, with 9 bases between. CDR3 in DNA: TGTGCCAGCAGTTACTCCGGCCAGAGCTCCTACAATGAGCAGTTCTTC. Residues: CASSYSGQSSYNEQFF.